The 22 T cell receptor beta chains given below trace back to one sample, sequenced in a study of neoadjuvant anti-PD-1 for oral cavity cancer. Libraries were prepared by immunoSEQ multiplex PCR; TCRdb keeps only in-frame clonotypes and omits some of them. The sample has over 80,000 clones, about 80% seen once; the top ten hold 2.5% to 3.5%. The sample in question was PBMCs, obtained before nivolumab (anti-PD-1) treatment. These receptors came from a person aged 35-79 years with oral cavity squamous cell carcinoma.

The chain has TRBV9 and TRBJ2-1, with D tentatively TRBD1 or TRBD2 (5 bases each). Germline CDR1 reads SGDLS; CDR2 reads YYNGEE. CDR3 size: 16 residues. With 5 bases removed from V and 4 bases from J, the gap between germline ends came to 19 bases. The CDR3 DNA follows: TGTGCCAGCAGTGCGCGGGCAGGGAGCCTATACAATGAGCAGTTCTTC. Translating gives CASSARAGSLYNEQFF.

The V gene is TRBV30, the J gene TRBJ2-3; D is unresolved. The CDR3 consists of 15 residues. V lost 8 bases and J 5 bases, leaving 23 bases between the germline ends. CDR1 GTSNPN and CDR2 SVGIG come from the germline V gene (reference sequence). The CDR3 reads CALNRASAAGDTQYF. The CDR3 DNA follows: TGTGCCCTAAATCGGGCTTCCGCGGCCGGAGATACGCAGTATTTT.

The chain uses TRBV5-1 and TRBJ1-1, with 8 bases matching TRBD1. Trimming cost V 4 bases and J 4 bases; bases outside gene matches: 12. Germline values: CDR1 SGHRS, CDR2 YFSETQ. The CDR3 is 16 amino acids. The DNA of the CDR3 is TGCGCCAGCAGCCCAAGGACAGGGAGTCGTATCACTGAAGCTTTCTTT. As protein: CASSPRTGSRITEAFF.

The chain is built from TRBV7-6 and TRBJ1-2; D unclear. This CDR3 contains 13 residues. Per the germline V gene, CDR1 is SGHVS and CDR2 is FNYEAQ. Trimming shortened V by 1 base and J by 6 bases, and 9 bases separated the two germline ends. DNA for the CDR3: TGTGCCAGCAGCTTAGGGGGAAAGGATGGCTACACCTTC. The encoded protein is CASSLGGKDGYTF.

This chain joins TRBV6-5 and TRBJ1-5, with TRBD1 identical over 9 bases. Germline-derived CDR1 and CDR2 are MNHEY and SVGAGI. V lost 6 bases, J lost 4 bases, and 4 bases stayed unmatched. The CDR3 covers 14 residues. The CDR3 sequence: CASSPGTGNQPQHF. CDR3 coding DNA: TGTGCCAGCAGCCCCGGGACAGGGAATCAGCCCCAGCATTTT.

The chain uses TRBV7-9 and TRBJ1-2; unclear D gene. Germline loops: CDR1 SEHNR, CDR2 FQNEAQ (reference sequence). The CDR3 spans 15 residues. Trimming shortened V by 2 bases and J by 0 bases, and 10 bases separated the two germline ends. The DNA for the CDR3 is TGTGCCAGCAGCTTATTGGTGGAATCTAACTATGGCTACACCTTC. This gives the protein CASSLLVESNYGYTF.

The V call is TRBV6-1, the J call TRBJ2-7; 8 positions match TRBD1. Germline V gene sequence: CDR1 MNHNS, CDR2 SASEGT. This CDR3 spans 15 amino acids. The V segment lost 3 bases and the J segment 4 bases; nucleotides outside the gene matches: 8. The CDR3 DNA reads TGTGCCAGCAGTGACGGGCAGGGGGCATCTTACGAGCAGTACTTC. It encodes CASSDGQGASYEQYF.

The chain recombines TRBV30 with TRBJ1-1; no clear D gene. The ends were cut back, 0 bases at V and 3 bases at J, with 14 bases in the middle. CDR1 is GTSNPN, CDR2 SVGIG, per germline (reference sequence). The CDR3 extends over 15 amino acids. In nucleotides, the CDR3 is TGTGCCTGGAGTGTACCTGACCGACTGTACACTGAAGCTTTCTTT. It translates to CAWSVPDRLYTEAFF.

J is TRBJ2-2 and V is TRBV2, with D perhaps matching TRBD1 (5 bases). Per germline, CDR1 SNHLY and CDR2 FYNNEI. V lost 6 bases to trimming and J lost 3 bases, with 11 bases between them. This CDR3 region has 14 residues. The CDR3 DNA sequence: TGTGCCAGCAGCTCAGGGTGGGACACCGGGGAGCTGTTTTTT. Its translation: CASSSGWDTGELFF.

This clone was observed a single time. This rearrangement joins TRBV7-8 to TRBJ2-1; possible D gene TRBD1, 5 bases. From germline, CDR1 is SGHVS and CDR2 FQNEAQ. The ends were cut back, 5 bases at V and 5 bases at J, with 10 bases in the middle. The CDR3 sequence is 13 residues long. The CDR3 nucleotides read TGTGCCAGCAGCGTTGACAGAAACAATGAGCAGTTCTTC. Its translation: CASSVDRNNEQFF.

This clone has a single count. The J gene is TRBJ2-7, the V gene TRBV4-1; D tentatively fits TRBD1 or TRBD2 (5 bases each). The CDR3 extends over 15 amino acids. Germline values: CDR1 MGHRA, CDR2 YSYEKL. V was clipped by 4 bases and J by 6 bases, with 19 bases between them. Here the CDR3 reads CASSPLDTSSGEQYF. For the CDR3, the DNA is TGCGCCAGCAGCCCGCTGGACACTTCAAGCGGCGAGCAGTACTTC.

CDR3 sequence: CASSLEAGGLYEQYF. The DNA of the CDR3 is TGCGCCAGCAGCTTGGAGGCAGGGGGCCTCTACGAGCAGTACTTC. The rearrangement uses TRBV5-1 and TRBJ2-7, with 8 positions matching TRBD1. The germline V gene encodes CDR1 SGHRS and CDR2 YFSETQ. J lost 3 bases, V lost 0 bases, and 5 bases had no gene match. The CDR3 runs 15 residues.

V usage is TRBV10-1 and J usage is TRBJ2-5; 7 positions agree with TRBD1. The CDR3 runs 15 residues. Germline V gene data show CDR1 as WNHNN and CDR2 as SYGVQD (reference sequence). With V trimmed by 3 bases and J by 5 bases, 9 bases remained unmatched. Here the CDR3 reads CASSEGGQARETQYF. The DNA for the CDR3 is TGCGCCAGCAGTGAAGGAGGACAGGCACGCGAGACCCAGTACTTC.

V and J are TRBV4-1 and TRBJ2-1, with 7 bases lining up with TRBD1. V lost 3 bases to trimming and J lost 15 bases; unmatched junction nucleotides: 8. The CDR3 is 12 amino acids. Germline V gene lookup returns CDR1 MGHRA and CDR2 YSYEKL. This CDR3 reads CASSQIEGARFF. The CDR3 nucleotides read TGCGCCAGCAGCCAGATAGAGGGGGCCAGGTTCTTC.

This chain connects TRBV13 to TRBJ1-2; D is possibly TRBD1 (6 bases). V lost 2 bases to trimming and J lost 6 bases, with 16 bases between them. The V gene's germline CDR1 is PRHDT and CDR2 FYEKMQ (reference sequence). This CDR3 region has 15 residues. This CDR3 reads CASSLSFRGADGYTF. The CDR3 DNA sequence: TGTGCCAGCAGCTTATCGTTCAGGGGAGCTGATGGCTACACCTTC. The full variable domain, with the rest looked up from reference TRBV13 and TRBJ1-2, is AAGVIQSPRHLIKEKRETATLKCYPIPRHDTVYWYQQGPGQDPQFLISFYEKMQSDKGSIPDRFSAQQFSDYHSELNMSSLELGDSALYFCASSLSFRGADGYTFGSGTRLTVV.

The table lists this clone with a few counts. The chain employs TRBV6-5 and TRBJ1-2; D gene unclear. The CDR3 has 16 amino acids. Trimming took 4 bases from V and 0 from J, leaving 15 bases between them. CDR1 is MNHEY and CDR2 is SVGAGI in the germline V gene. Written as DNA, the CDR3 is TGTGCCAGCAGTTTAAACGGGATTCTTCCTAACTATGGCTACACCTTC. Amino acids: CASSLNGILPNYGYTF.

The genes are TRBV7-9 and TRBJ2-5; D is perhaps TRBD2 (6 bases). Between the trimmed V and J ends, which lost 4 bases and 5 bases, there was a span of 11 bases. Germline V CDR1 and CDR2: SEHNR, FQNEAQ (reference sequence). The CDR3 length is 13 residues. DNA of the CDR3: TGTGCCAGCAGCTCGGGAGTCGGGGAGACCCAGTACTTC. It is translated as CASSSGVGETQYF.

CDR3 nucleotide sequence: TGCAGCTCCCACCAGGGGATCAACAATGAGCAGTTCTTC. This encodes CSSHQGINNEQFF. The rearrangement links TRBV29-1 to TRBJ2-1, with D possibly matching TRBD1 (6 bases). The CDR3 is 13 residues long. CDR1 is SQVTM, CDR2 ANQGSEA, per germline. V gave up 8 bases and J gave up 5 bases, with 16 bases separating them.

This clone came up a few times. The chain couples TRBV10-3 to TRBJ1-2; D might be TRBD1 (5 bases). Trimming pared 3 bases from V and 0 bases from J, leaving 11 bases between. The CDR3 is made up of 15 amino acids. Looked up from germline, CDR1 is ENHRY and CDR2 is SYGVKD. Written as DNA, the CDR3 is TGTGCCATCAGTGACTCGGGGACGGCTAACTATGGCTACACCTTC. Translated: CAISDSGTANYGYTF.

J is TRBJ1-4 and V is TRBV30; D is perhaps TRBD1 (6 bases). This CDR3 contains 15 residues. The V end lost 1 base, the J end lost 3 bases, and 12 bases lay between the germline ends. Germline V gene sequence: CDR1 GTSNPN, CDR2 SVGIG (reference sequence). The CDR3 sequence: CAWSARGGPNEKLFF. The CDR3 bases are TGTGCCTGGAGTGCCCGGGGGGGCCCTAATGAAAAACTGTTTTTT.

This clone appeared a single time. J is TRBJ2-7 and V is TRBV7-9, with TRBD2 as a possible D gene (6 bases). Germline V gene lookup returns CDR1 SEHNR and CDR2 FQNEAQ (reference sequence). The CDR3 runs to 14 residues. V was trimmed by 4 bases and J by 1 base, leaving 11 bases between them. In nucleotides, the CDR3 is TGTGCCAGCAGCTCCCGGGACTGGTCCTACGAGCAGTACTTC. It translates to CASSSRDWSYEQYF.

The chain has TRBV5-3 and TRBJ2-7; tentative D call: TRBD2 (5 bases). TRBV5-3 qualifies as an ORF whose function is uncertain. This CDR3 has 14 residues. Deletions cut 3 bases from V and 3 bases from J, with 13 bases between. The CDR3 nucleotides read TGTGCCAGAAGCTCAACTAGAGTAGGCTACGAGCAGTACTTC. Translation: CARSSTRVGYEQYF.